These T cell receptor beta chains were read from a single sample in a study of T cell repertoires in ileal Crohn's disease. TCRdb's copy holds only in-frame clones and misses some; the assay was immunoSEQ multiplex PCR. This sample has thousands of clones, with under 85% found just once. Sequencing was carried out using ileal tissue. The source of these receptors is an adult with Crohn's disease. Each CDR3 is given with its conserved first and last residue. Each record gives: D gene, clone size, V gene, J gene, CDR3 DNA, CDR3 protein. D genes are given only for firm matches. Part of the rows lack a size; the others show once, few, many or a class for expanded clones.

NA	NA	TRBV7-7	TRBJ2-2	TGTGCTAGCAGCCTGGGGGGTTTCGCCGGGGAGCTGTTTTTT	CASSLGGFAGELFF
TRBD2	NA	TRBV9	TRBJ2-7	TGTGCCAGCAGCGCCGGGACTAGCGGGACCAACGAGCAGTACTTC	CASSAGTSGTNEQYF
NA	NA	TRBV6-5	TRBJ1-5	TGTGCCAGCAGGGCCCCAGGGATTGGGAATCAGCCCCAGCATTTT	CASRAPGIGNQPQHF
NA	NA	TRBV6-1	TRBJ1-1	TGTGCCAGCAGTTCCCGGACAAGTATAACTGAAGCTTTCTTT	CASSSRTSITEAFF
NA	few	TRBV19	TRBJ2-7	TGTGCCAGTAGTGCCGGCTCCTACGAGCAGTACTTC	CASSAGSYEQYF
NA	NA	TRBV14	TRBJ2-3	TGTGCCAGCAGCCCTCGGGCTAGCGTCACAGATACGCAGTATTTT	CASSPRASVTDTQYF
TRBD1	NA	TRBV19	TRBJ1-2	TGTGCCAGTAAAACAGGGGCCCTTCGATATGGCTACACCTTC	CASKTGALRYGYTF
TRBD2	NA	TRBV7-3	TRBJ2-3	TGTGCCAGCAGCCTACTAGCGGGGGGGCCTGATACGCAGTATTTT	CASSLLAGGPDTQYF
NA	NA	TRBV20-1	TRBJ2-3	TGCAGTGCTTTAAATTCTCATACGCAGTATTTT	CSALNSHTQYF
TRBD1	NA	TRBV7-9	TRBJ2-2	TGTGCCAGCAGGTCCGGGACAGGGGGCACCGGGGAGCTGTTTTTT	CASRSGTGGTGELFF
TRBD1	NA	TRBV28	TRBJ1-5	TGTGCCAGCAGTTTAGGGACAGGGGGCGCGAGCAATCAGCCCCAGCATTTT	CASSLGTGGASNQPQHF
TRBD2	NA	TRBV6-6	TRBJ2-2	TGTGCCAGCAGTGCGGGACTAGTTGGCACCGGGGAGCTGTTTTTT	CASSAGLVGTGELFF
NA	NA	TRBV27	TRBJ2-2	TGTGCCAGCAGTTTAATTCTCAGTGGGGAGCTGTTTTTT	CASSLILSGELFF
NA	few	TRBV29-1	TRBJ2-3	TGCAGCGTCCCCCGAGCGGGCAGCACAGATACGCAGTATTTT	CSVPRAGSTDTQYF
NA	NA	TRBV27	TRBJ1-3	TGTGCCAGCAGTAGGGGTCGGGGAAACACCATATATTTT	CASSRGRGNTIYF
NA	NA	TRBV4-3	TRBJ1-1	TGCGCCAGCAGCCAAGATGGAGGGCCCGGAATTTCTGAAGCTTTCTTT	CASSQDGGPGISEAFF
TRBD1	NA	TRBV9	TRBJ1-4	TGTGCCAGCAGCAGACGACAGGGCGCGTATGAAAAACTGTTTTTT	CASSRRQGAYEKLFF
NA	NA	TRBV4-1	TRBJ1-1	TGCGCCAGCAGCCACCAAGACAGGAAGAACACTGAAGCTTTCTTT	CASSHQDRKNTEAFF
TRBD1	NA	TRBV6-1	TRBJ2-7	TGTGCCAGCAGGTTGGACAGGGGGCGGGTCGAGCAGTACTTC	CASRLDRGRVEQYF
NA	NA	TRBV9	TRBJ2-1	TGTGCCAGCAGCGTTCCACTAGGAGGGGTCAATGAGCAGTTCTTC	CASSVPLGGVNEQFF
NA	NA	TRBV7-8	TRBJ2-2	TGTGCCAGCAGCTTGTCCAACCGGGGAACCGGGGAGCTGTTTTTT	CASSLSNRGTGELFF
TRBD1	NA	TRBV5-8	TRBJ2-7	TGTGCCAGCAGCCCCGGGACAGGGGCCGTCGGCGAGCAGTACTTC	CASSPGTGAVGEQYF
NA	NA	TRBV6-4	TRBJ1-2	TGTGCCAGCATCCCGGACAGCGCCTATGGCTACACCTTC	CASIPDSAYGYTF
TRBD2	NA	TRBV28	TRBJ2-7	TGTGCCAGCGGTAGCGGGACCTACTACGAGCAGTACTTC	CASGSGTYYEQYF
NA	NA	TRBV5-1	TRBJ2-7	TGCGCCAGCAGCTTGAACAGGGCCCCCTACGAGCAGTACTTC	CASSLNRAPYEQYF
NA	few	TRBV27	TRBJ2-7	TGTGCCAGCAGTCCCCTGACCGGGATGGGGTCCTACGAGCAGTACTTC	CASSPLTGMGSYEQYF
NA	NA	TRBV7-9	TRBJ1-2	TGTGCCAGCAGCTCCCCAGGCCTTGAACGCTACACCTTC	CASSSPGLERYTF
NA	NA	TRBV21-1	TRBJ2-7	TGTGCCAGCAGCAAAGTAGGTCGGCTGACTGCCTCCTACGAGCAGTACTTC	CASSKVGRLTASYEQYF
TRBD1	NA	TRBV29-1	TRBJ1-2	TGCAGCGTTGGGAGGGGACAGGGCCCTGCCTACACCTTC	CSVGRGQGPAYTF
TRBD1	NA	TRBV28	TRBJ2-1	TGTGCCAGCCGAACGACCTGGACAGGGGTCATTGAGCAGTTCTTC	CASRTTWTGVIEQFF
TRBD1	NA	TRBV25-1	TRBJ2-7	TGTGCCAGCAGTGGAACACAGGGGGCGCTTGGTCACGAGCAGTACTTC	CASSGTQGALGHEQYF